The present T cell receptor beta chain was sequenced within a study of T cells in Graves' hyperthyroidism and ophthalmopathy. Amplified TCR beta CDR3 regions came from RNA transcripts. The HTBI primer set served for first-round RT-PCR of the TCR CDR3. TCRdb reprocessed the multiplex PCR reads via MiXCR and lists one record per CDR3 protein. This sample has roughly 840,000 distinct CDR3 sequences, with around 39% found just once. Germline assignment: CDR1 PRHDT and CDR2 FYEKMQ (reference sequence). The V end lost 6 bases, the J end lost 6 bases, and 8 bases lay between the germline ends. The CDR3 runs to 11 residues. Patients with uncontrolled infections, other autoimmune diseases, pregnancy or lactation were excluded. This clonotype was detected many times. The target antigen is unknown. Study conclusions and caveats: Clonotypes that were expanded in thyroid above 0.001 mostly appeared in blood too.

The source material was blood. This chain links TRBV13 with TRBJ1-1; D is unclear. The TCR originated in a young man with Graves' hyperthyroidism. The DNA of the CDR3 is TGTGCCAGCAGGACTCTCGCTGAAGCTTTCTTT. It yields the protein CASRTLAEAFF.